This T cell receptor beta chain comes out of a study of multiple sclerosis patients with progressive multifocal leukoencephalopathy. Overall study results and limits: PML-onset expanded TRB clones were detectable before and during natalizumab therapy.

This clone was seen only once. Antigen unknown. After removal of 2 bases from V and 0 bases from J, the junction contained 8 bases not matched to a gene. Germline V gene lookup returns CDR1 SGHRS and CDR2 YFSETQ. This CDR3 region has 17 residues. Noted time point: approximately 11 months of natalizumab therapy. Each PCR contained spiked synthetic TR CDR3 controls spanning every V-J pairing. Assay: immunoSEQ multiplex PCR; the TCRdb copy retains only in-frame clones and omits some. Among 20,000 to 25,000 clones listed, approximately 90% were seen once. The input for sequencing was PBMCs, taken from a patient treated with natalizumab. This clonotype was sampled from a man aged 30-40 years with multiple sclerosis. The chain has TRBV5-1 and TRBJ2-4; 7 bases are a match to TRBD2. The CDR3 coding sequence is TGCGCCAGCAGCTTTTCTTCGCTAGCGGTAGCCAAAAACATTCAGTACTTC. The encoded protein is CASSFSSLAVAKNIQYF.